Below are 20 T cell receptor beta chains sequenced from a single sample in a study of cytomegalovirus exposure and HLA in healthy donors. PCR used 60 Vbeta primers and 13 Jbeta primers. Generated by immunoSEQ multiplex PCR, the TCRdb table keeps only in-frame clones and is missing some. The sample lists around 200,000 clones; around 75% were seen once. Sequenced sample: PBMCs. Every receptor here comes from a male donor in good health and CMV-seronegative.

In this sample, this clone turned up a few times. The chain couples TRBV2 to TRBJ2-7, with a tentative D call TRBD1 (7 bases). Germline CDR1 and CDR2: SNHLY and FYNNEI. This CDR3 has 15 amino acids. The germline V and J ends were trimmed by 1 base and 3 bases, with 13 bases remaining between them. The CDR3 loop reads CASSEGQGGFYEQYF. Written as DNA, the CDR3 is TGTGCCAGCAGTGAAGGACAGGGAGGTTTCTACGAGCAGTACTTC.

The chain recombines TRBV6-1 with TRBJ1-2, with 7 bases lining up with TRBD1. The junction had 3 bases not matched to a gene; V was cut back by 6 bases and J by 2 bases. CDR1 MNHNS and CDR2 SASEGT come from the germline V gene. The CDR3 length is 13 residues. The CDR3 nucleotides are TGTGCCAGCAGAGCAGGGGGAAACTATGGCTACACCTTC. Translation gives CASRAGGNYGYTF.

With regard to this clone: Different DNA sequences within this sample yield the same CDR3. The chain has TRBV5-6 and TRBJ1-5; D remains unclear. The CDR3 loop spans 14 amino acids. V was cut by 5 bases and J by 5 bases, with 14 bases left in between. CDR1 and CDR2 from the germline V gene are SGHDT and YYEEEE. Here the CDR3 reads CASSLGTGDQPQHF. CDR3 DNA: TGTGCCAGCAGTCTGGGTACCGGGGATCAGCCCCAGCATTTT.

The genes are TRBV6-6 and TRBJ2-5; a possible D gene is TRBD1 (5 bases). The V gene's germline CDR1 is MNHNY and CDR2 SVGAGI (reference sequence). With 7 bases removed from V and 2 bases from J, the gap between germline ends came to 8 bases. The CDR3 is 12 residues long. For the CDR3, the DNA is TGTGCCAGCATGACAGTACAAGAGACCCAGTACTTC. Residues: CASMTVQETQYF.

V usage is TRBV7-3 and J usage is TRBJ1-3; TRBD1 agrees at 9 bases. Germline V gene sequence: CDR1 SGHTA, CDR2 FQGTGA. The CDR3 is 16 amino acids. The junction had 4 bases not matched to a gene; V was cut back by 2 bases and J by 2 bases. For the CDR3, the DNA is TGTGCCAGCAGCTTACCCGGGACAGGGACTGGAAACACCATATATTTT. Translating gives CASSLPGTGTGNTIYF.

The V gene is TRBV2, the J gene TRBJ1-5; 7 bases are shared with TRBD1. The trim removed 3 bases at V and 3 bases at J, leaving 5 bases unmatched. The CDR3 is 15 amino acids. From germline, CDR1 is SNHLY and CDR2 FYNNEI. The CDR3 loop is CASSEGTVTNQPQHF. The CDR3 DNA reads TGTGCCAGCAGTGAGGGGACAGTCACCAATCAGCCCCAGCATTTT. Full variable domain (missing parts from reference TRBV2 and TRBJ1-5): EPEVTQTPSHQVTQMGQEVILRCVPISNHLYFYWYRQILGQKVEFLVSFYNNEISEKSEIFDDQFSVERPDGSNFTLKIRSTKLEDSAMYFCASSEGTVTNQPQHFGDGTRLSIL.

The gene calls are TRBV6-6 and TRBJ1-2; TRBD1 agrees at 9 bases. CDR1 and CDR2 (germline): MNHNY, SVGAGI (reference sequence). J lost 8 bases, V lost 6 bases, and 13 bases had no gene match. CDR3 length: 15 amino acids. As DNA, the CDR3 is TGTGCCAGCAGCGCATTAGAACAGGGGGCGAGAGGCTACACCTTC. Translating gives CASSALEQGARGYTF.

The gene calls are TRBV14 and TRBJ2-1; 14 nucleotides agree with TRBD2. The CDR3 runs 17 residues. Germline CDR1 reads SGHDN; CDR2 reads FVKESK. Unmatched junction bases numbered 4, after V lost 4 bases and J lost 2 bases. CDR3 in amino acids: CASSRRLAGGPYNEQFF. As DNA, the CDR3 is TGTGCCAGCAGCCGCCGACTAGCGGGAGGGCCCTACAATGAGCAGTTCTTC.

The chain joins TRBV5-4 to TRBJ1-2; D remains ambiguous. Germline V gene data show CDR1 as SGHNT and CDR2 as YYREEE (reference sequence). Deletions cut 2 bases from V and 4 bases from J, with 18 bases between. This CDR3 is built from 16 residues. CDR3 in DNA: TGTGCCAGCAGCTTTCCCGAGACACGAGCTGTCTATGGCTACACCTTC. Encoded protein: CASSFPETRAVYGYTF.

This chain links TRBV11-2 with TRBJ1-3, with TRBD1 matching 11 bases. Germline assignment: CDR1 SGHAT and CDR2 FQNNGV. J gave up 8 bases and V 1 base, and 13 bases lay outside the gene matches. The length of the CDR3 is 18 residues. This CDR3 reads CASSLAFGQGARTDTIYF. The CDR3 DNA sequence: TGTGCCAGCAGCTTAGCTTTCGGACAGGGGGCGCGAACGGACACCATATATTTT.

The chain combines TRBV7-2 with TRBJ1-5; 8 nucleotides agree with TRBD1. This CDR3 spans 15 amino acids. Trimming took 1 base from V and 1 from J; bases not matched to a gene: 0. CDR1 is SGHTA and CDR2 is FQGNSA in the germline V gene. The CDR3 sequence: CASSLGTGSNQPQHF. The CDR3, as DNA: TGTGCCAGCAGCTTAGGGACAGGGAGCAATCAGCCCCAGCATTTT.

The gene calls are TRBV11-2 and TRBJ1-6, with D maybe TRBD1 (5 bases). The V gene's germline CDR1 is SGHAT and CDR2 FQNNGV. The CDR3 consists of 11 residues. V was cut by 3 bases and J by 16 bases, with 10 bases left in between. CDR3 loop: CASSFGGGLHF. In nucleotides, the CDR3 is TGTGCCAGCAGCTTTGGGGGGGGGCTCCACTTT.

The chain links TRBV27 to TRBJ1-5; a weak D match, TRBD1 (6 bases). Germline CDR1 MNHEY, CDR2 SMNVEV (reference sequence). CDR3 length: 14 amino acids. Between the trimmed V and J ends, which lost 7 bases and 6 bases, there was a span of 16 bases. The chain's CDR3 is CASNPQGWGQPQHF. CDR3 in DNA: TGTGCCAGCAATCCTCAGGGGTGGGGTCAGCCCCAGCATTTT.

The rearrangement joins TRBV10-3 to TRBJ2-5; possibly TRBD1 for D (6 bases). This CDR3 is 14 amino acids long. Germline values: CDR1 ENHRY, CDR2 SYGVKD. The V end was cut by 6 bases, the J end by 2 bases, with 13 bases between. The CDR3 nucleotides read TGTGCCATCAGGAAGACGGACAGTCAAGAGACCCAGTACTTC. Translated, it gives CAIRKTDSQETQYF.

The chain is built from TRBV6-5 and TRBJ1-1, with unresolved D. The germline gives CDR1 MNHEY, CDR2 SVGAGI. V lost 6 bases to trimming and J lost 1 base, with 9 bases between them. This CDR3 has 13 amino acids. The CDR3 here is CASSFSQNTEAFF. In DNA form, the CDR3 reads TGTGCCAGCAGCTTCAGTCAGAACACTGAAGCTTTCTTT.

The chain joins TRBV6-5 to TRBJ1-2; 7 bases agree with TRBD1. CDR1 and CDR2 from the germline V gene are MNHEY and SVGAGI. Germline trimming cut 0 bases from V and 4 bases from J; bases unmatched to any gene: 5. This CDR3 is built from 15 residues. This CDR3 is CASSYSKGQTYGYTF. The CDR3 nucleotides are TGTGCCAGCAGTTACTCGAAGGGACAGACCTATGGCTACACCTTC.

The V gene is TRBV4-1, the J gene TRBJ1-5, with D unresolved. V was clipped by 0 bases and J by 5 bases, with 14 bases between them. The V gene's germline CDR1 is MGHRA and CDR2 YSYEKL. The CDR3 runs 16 residues. The CDR3 here is CASSQDAPTRYQPQHF. Here the CDR3 DNA reads TGCGCCAGCAGCCAAGATGCTCCCACCAGGTATCAGCCCCAGCATTTT.

This clone was recorded once. This chain uses TRBV11-2 with TRBJ1-1; D unresolved. V was pared by 1 base and J by 4 bases, with 4 bases between. The CDR3 length is 12 residues. Per germline, CDR1 SGHAT and CDR2 FQNNGV. CDR3 sequence (DNA): TGTGCCAGCAGCTTAGTCGGCACTGAAGCTTTCTTT. This codes for CASSLVGTEAFF. The full variable domain, with the rest looked up from reference TRBV11-2 and TRBJ1-1, is EAGVAQSPRYKIIEKRQSVAFWCNPISGHATLYWYQQILGQGPKLLIQFQNNGVVDDSQLPKDRFSAERLKGVDSTLKIQPAKLEDSAVYLCASSLVGTEAFFGQGTRLTVV.

This clone is a singleton in its sample. The chain has TRBV30 and TRBJ2-7; 12 bases fit TRBD1. The germline gives CDR1 GTSNPN, CDR2 SVGIG (reference sequence). CDR3 length: 13 amino acids. The J segment lost 7 bases and the V segment lost 4 bases, leaving 5 bases of the junction unmatched. The CDR3 here is CAWTGQGAEEQYF. CDR3 nucleotide sequence: TGTGCCTGGACGGGACAGGGGGCGGAGGAGCAGTACTTC.

The chain links TRBV27 to TRBJ1-4, with TRBD1 identical over 7 bases. The V gene end was trimmed by 4 bases and the J gene end by 8 bases; junction bases not matched to a gene: 7. CDR1 MNHEY and CDR2 SMNVEV come from the germline V gene (reference sequence). The CDR3 is made up of 14 amino acids. CDR3 in DNA: TGTGCCAGCAGTTCGACAGGGTCCGACGAAAAACTGTTTTTT. This translates into CASSSTGSDEKLFF.